A selection of T cell receptor beta chains follows, all from one sample in a study of TIL therapy for anti-PD-1-resistant metastatic lung cancer. The repertoire was sequenced with immunoSEQ multiplex PCR; TCRdb's copy has only in-frame clones and lacks some. The data show some 37,000 clones, 70% to 75% seen once. This specimen consisted of blood, obtained at baseline. These receptors originate from a person aged 30 to 80 with non-small cell lung cancer. CDR3s include the opening cysteine and the closing phenylalanine or tryptophan. D genes are given only for firm matches. The listing skips clone size in some rows; elsewhere it reads once, few, many or a size class.

TRBJ1-5	.	TRBD1	TRBV19	CASDRVGNQPQHF	TGTGCCAGTGACAGGGTTGGGAATCAGCCCCAGCATTTT
TRBJ2-3	.	TRBD1	TRBV4-3	CASSQGDSLTDTQYF	TGCGCCAGCAGCCAGGGGGACAGCCTCACAGATACGCAGTATTTT
TRBJ2-7	few	.	TRBV5-6	CASSPGLSYEQYF	TGTGCCAGCAGCCCTGGACTCTCCTACGAGCAGTACTTC
TRBJ2-3	few	.	TRBV5-4	CASSLPGRGTDTQYF	TGTGCCAGCAGCTTGCCAGGGAGGGGGACAGATACGCAGTATTTT
TRBJ2-3	.	TRBD2	TRBV7-3	CASSVGTSADTQYF	TGTGCCAGCAGCGTAGGGACTAGTGCAGATACGCAGTATTTT
TRBJ2-1	.	TRBD2	TRBV19	CASSINSGGNNEQFF	TGTGCCAGTAGTATAAATAGCGGGGGGAACAATGAGCAGTTCTTC
TRBJ1-6	.	TRBD1	TRBV27	CASSLSGQGALFSPLHF	TGTGCCAGCAGTTTATCGGGGCAGGGGGCGTTATTTTCACCCCTCCACTTT
TRBJ1-1	few	.	TRBV29-1	CSGDNTEAFF	TGCAGCGGGGATAACACTGAAGCTTTCTTT
TRBJ2-7	.	.	TRBV2	CASSGITRPYEQYF	TGTGCCAGCAGCGGGATAACTAGACCCTACGAGCAGTACTTC
TRBJ1-5	.	.	TRBV19	CASRTVENSNQPQHF	TGTGCCAGTAGAACCGTCGAAAATAGCAATCAGCCCCAGCATTTT
TRBJ1-5	.	.	TRBV6-5	CASATGENQPQHF	TGTGCCAGCGCGACAGGAGAGAATCAGCCCCAGCATTTT
TRBJ2-1	once	TRBD2	TRBV28	CATSGTSGSNEQFF	TGTGCCACCTCCGGGACTAGCGGGTCCAATGAGCAGTTCTTC
TRBJ2-7	.	TRBD2	TRBV7-6	CASSLTGGTSYEQYF	TGTGCCAGCAGCTTGACGGGGGGGACCTCCTACGAGCAGTACTTC
TRBJ2-3	.	TRBD2	TRBV27	CASSLAGTGTSGVRREYF	TGTGCCAGCAGTTTAGCCGGGACAGGAACTAGCGGGGTCCGCAGGGAGTATTTT
TRBJ2-1	.	TRBD2	TRBV19	CASAREGSYNEQFF	TGTGCCAGTGCGCGGGAGGGGTCCTACAATGAGCAGTTCTTC